In its sample, the clone carrying this TCR beta chain was seen many times. Its matching antigen is unknown. TCRdb processed the reads anew with MiXCR; each CDR3 protein has one entry. Of about 900,000 distinct CDR3 sequences listed, 31% are singletons. This sample was included in a study of T cell repertoires in cytomegalovirus infection. Study as a whole: Through public TCR beta signatures, both CMV infection and matching HLA type were indicated.

V was pared by 2 bases and J by 2 bases, with 6 bases of the junction left unmatched. CDR3 size: 16 residues. Germline V gives CDR1 SGHVS, CDR2 FNYEAQ. The receptor comes from a human donor in good health (CMV status not recorded). Some clones in this sample may be carry-over from other donors' samples. The rearrangement joins TRBV7-6 to TRBJ2-3; 8 bases line up with TRBD2. The sample in question was cultured CD8+ T cells from PBMCs, obtained from culture after CMV antigen stimulation. CDR3 residues: CASSLFSGGHTDTQYF. The CDR3 DNA is TGTGCCAGCAGCTTATTCAGCGGGGGCCACACAGATACGCAGTATTTT.